One T cell receptor beta chain is described in this entry. Its cognate antigen is unknown. The data were taken from a study of cytomegalovirus exposure and HLA in healthy donors. Researchers ran the PCR with 60 Vbeta and 13 Jbeta primers. This table comes from immunoSEQ multiplex PCR, and its TCRdb copy is limited to in-frame clones, with some not included. The sample comprises about 160,000 clones, around 80% of which are singletons, and 8% to 10% rests with the top ten. Study observations and caveats: A few V segments could not be told apart, such as TRBV6-2 and TRBV6-3, and were left out. Follow-up analysis seemed to connect common viral pathogens with several of the most significant clusters identified.

Trimming took 7 bases from V and 5 from J; bases not matched to a gene: 1. This CDR3 has 12 amino acids. Germline V lookup: CDR1 MNHEY, CDR2 SVGAGI. The sample consisted of PBMCs. The source is a man aged 18 to 29 in good health and CMV-seropositive. This chain connects TRBV6-5 to TRBJ2-2; 7 positions agree with TRBD1. In nucleotides, the CDR3 is TGTGCCAGCACGGGACAGACCGGGGAGCTGTTTTTT. Protein sequence: CASTGQTGELFF.